These 7 T cell receptor beta chains came from one sample sequenced in a study of CD8+ T cells in alopecia areata. After isolation, RNA underwent reverse transcription to generate cDNA as the sequencing template. Sequencing used immunoSEQ multiplex PCR; TCRdb keeps in-frame clones, though not all of them. The sample comprises 100,000 to 120,000 clones, 50% to 60% of which are singletons, and approximately 23% rests with the top ten. The sequenced material came from NKG2D-low CD8+ T cells sorted from blood. These receptors all stem from a human donor with alopecia areata.

The rearrangement links TRBV14 to TRBJ1-1; D remains ambiguous. Germline V lookup: CDR1 SGHDN, CDR2 FVKESK. The V gene lost 1 base and the J gene lost 4 bases, with 4 bases spanning the gap. The CDR3 is made up of 12 amino acids. The CDR3 DNA reads TGTGCCAGCAGCCAAGGGGGCACTGAAGCTTTCTTT. This gives the protein CASSQGGTEAFF.

The chain is built from TRBV2 and TRBJ1-2, with D possibly matching TRBD1 (6 bases). The CDR3 totals 16 residues. V gave up 3 bases and J gave up 3 bases, with 17 bases separating them. Per the germline V gene, CDR1 is SNHLY and CDR2 is FYNNEI. Here the CDR3 reads CASSDWDILAYYGYTF. CDR3 DNA: TGTGCCAGCAGTGATTGGGACATCCTCGCCTACTATGGCTACACCTTC.

CDR3 protein: CASRITGVGTEAFF. The CDR3 DNA follows: TGTGCCAGCAGGATAACAGGGGTGGGCACTGAAGCTTTCTTT. The gene calls are TRBV27 and TRBJ1-1; TRBD1 aligns across 7 bases. Unmatched junction bases numbered 8, after V lost 6 bases and J lost 4 bases. The V gene's germline CDR1 is MNHEY and CDR2 SMNVEV (reference sequence). The CDR3 totals 14 residues.

The chain has TRBV2 and TRBJ2-5, with 12 bases matching TRBD1. Germline assignment: CDR1 SNHLY and CDR2 FYNNEI. V gave up 8 bases and J gave up 3 bases; unmatched junction bases: 7. The CDR3 runs to 15 residues. The CDR3 coding sequence is TGTGCCAGCGACGTGGGGACAGGGGGCGAAGAGACCCAGTACTTC. This gives the protein CASDVGTGGEETQYF.

The J gene is TRBJ1-2, the V gene TRBV27, with D uncertain. V shed 1 base and J shed 8 bases, with 17 bases lying between them. Germline-derived CDR1 and CDR2 are MNHEY and SMNVEV (reference sequence). The CDR3 has 15 residues. The CDR3 here is CASSLLSEGSGGYTF. CDR3 DNA sequence: TGTGCCAGCAGTTTATTATCGGAAGGGTCGGGCGGCTACACCTTC.

A note on this clone: The junction departs from the called germline gene at one end, perhaps through a read error. V and J are TRBV7-8 and TRBJ1-5, with D perhaps matching TRBD1 (6 bases). Germline lookup yields CDR1 SGHVS and CDR2 FQNEAQ. CDR3 length: 16 amino acids. The CDR3 loop reads CASRLGHSGSNQPQHF. The CDR3 coding sequence is TGTGCCAGCCGCTTGGGACACTCAGGAAGCAATCAGCCCCAGCATTTT.

This chain's CDR3 is CASSVGDSNEQFF. In nucleotides, the CDR3 is TGTGCCAGCAGCGTAGGGGACTCCAATGAGCAGTTCTTC. This chain joins TRBV9 and TRBJ2-1; a weak D match, TRBD2 (6 bases). The V and J ends lost 0 bases and 6 bases respectively, with 7 bases between them. The CDR3 spans 13 residues. Germline V gene sequence: CDR1 SGDLS, CDR2 YYNGEE.